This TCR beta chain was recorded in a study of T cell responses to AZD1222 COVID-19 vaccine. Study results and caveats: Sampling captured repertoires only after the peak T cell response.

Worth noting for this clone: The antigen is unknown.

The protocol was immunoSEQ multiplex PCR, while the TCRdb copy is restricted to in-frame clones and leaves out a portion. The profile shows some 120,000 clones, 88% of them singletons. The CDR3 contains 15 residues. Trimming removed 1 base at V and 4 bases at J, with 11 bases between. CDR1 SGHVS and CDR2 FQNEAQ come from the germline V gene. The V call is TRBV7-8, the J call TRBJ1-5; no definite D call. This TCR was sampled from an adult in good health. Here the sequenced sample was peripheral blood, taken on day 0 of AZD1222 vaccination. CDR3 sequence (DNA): TGTGCCAGCAGCTTAGAAGTGGCGGGGAATCAGCCCCAGCATTTT. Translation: CASSLEVAGNQPQHF.